The 2 T cell receptor beta chains below come from one sample, sequenced in a study of T cells in Graves' hyperthyroidism and ophthalmopathy. The TCR beta CDR3 regions underwent amplification using RNA transcripts as the source. In the first-round RT-PCR of the TCR CDR3, the HTBI primer set was used. TCRdb reanalysed the multiplex PCR reads using MiXCR and keeps one entry per CDR3 protein. This table holds hundreds of thousands of distinct CDR3 sequences, 14% found once. Specimen: blood. These receptors were taken from a woman between 50 and 59 years old with Graves' ophthalmopathy.

This clonotype occurred many times. This chain uses TRBV12-3 or TRBV12-4 with TRBJ2-3, with D possibly being TRBD2 (5 bases). Trimming pared 6 bases from V and 1 base from J, leaving 11 bases between. This CDR3 spans 14 amino acids. In DNA, the CDR3 is TGTGCCAGCAGCATCGGCGGGCGCACAGATACGCAGTATTTT. Amino acids: CASSIGGRTDTQYF.

This clonotype was recorded at least ten times. The rearrangement joins TRBV6-5 to TRBJ2-2; 7 bases line up with TRBD1. The ends lost 2 bases at V and 5 bases at J; junction bases unmatched: 5. The CDR3 totals 15 residues. Per the germline V gene, CDR1 is MNHEY and CDR2 is SVGAGI. CDR3 protein: CASSYLTGWTGELFF. In DNA, the CDR3 is TGTGCCAGCAGTTACCTGACAGGGTGGACCGGGGAGCTGTTTTTT.